This T cell receptor beta chain appears in the sequencing data of a study of blood T cell repertoires in COVID-19. Study background: Some COVID-19 samples were acute and others convalescent; all came from the United States, Italy and Spain.

The length of the CDR3 is 16 residues. J was trimmed by 5 bases and V by 2 bases; bases with no gene match: 5. Germline CDR1 and CDR2: SGHNT and YYREEE (reference sequence). Patients at the Seattle site were enrolled during active infection and followed longitudinally. Original processing methods: The assay estimated nucleated cells by amplifying reference gene primers. This table comes from immunoSEQ multiplex PCR, and its TCRdb copy is limited to in-frame clones, with some not included. The V and J calls and the clone size are those of that table, but D and trimming were determined from the DNA. Among about 500,000 clones, approximately 89% were seen once, and the ten largest hold around 0.9%.

The clonotype comes from a man aged 18-30 years with COVID-19, enrolled during active disease. The V and J genes are TRBV5-4 and TRBJ2-1, with 12 nucleotides matching TRBD2. Sequenced sample: peripheral blood. The CDR3 region is CASSFPSGGADNEQFF. DNA for the CDR3: TGTGCCAGCAGCTTCCCTAGCGGGGGGGCGGACAATGAGCAGTTCTTC.